Below are 23 T cell receptor beta chains sequenced from a single sample in a study of blood T cell repertoires in COVID-19. Clones were sequenced by immunoSEQ multiplex PCR, and TCRdb holds only the in-frame ones, with some missing. The sample lists 400,000 to 450,000 clones; 80% to 90% were seen once. The material sequenced was PBMCs or T cells enriched from blood (not recorded which). The receptor set was obtained from a man aged 25 to 40 who had recovered from COVID-19.

The chain is built from TRBV28 and TRBJ2-4; tentative D call: TRBD2 (7 bases). This CDR3 has 15 amino acids. CDR1 is MDHEN and CDR2 is SYDVKM in the germline V gene. Deletions cut 3 bases from V and 9 bases from J, with 18 bases between. DNA for the CDR3: TGTGCCAGCAGTTTGGGGGGGCTAGCGTTGGGCATTCAGTACTTC. Translating gives CASSLGGLALGIQYF. Full variable domain (rest looked up from reference TRBV28 and TRBJ2-4): DVKVTQSSRYLVKRTGEKVFLECVQDMDHENMFWYRQDPGLGLRLIYFSYDVKMKEKGDIPEGYSVSREKKERFSLILESASTNQTSMYLCASSLGGLALGIQYFGAGTRLSVL.

This clone occurred a few times. J is TRBJ2-7 and V is TRBV5-4; the match to TRBD2 covers 9 bases. The CDR3 covers 14 residues. V shed 4 bases, J shed 0 bases, and the junction held 2 bases outside the gene matches. CDR1 and CDR2 from the germline V gene are SGHNT and YYREEE (reference sequence). The CDR3 sequence: CASSPREGSYEQYF. The CDR3 DNA reads as TGTGCCAGCAGCCCGCGGGAGGGCTCCTACGAGCAGTACTTC.

The chain carries TRBV10-2 and TRBJ2-5; D might be TRBD2 (6 bases). The CDR3 loop spans 14 amino acids. In germline, CDR1 is WSHSY, CDR2 SAAADI. Trimming removed 2 bases at V and 4 bases at J, with 11 bases between. For the CDR3, the DNA is TGCGCCAGCAGTGAGGCTGGGGGGAGAGAGACCCAGTACTTC. Translation gives CASSEAGGRETQYF.

The genes are TRBV18 and TRBJ2-1; 7 bases are shared with TRBD2. Germline CDR1 reads KGHSH; CDR2 reads LQKENI. This CDR3 spans 18 amino acids. V lost 3 bases and J lost 4; bases outside the gene matches: 15. In DNA form, the CDR3 reads TGTGCCAGCTCACCTATGGATCACGCTAGCGGTCTATACAATGAGCAGTTCTTC. This encodes CASSPMDHASGLYNEQFF.

V gene TRBV29-1 combines with J gene TRBJ1-1, with D possibly matching TRBD1 (6 bases). This CDR3 is built from 14 residues. V was trimmed by 6 bases and J by 5 bases, leaving 19 bases between them. From germline, CDR1 is SQVTM and CDR2 ANQGSEA. CDR3 residues: CSVQTGLGRTEAFF. The CDR3 DNA reads as TGCAGCGTGCAGACAGGTCTCGGAAGGACTGAAGCTTTCTTT.

The rearrangement links TRBV5-1 to TRBJ2-3; no clear D gene. Trimming stripped 2 bases from V and 6 bases from J, with 10 bases between. The germline V gene encodes CDR1 SGHRS and CDR2 YFSETQ. The CDR3 runs 13 residues. CDR3 in amino acids: CASSFFSSDTQYF. DNA for the CDR3: TGCGCCAGCAGCTTTTTCAGTAGCGATACGCAGTATTTT.

This clone was seen only once. The rearrangement joins TRBV4-1 to TRBJ2-6, with D possibly TRBD2 on 6 matching bases. The germline V gene encodes CDR1 MGHRA and CDR2 YSYEKL. The CDR3 runs to 17 residues. Deletions cut 4 bases from V and 7 bases from J, with 20 bases between. In nucleotides, the CDR3 is TGCGCCAGCAGCCCGCTTGGTCCCGGGAGCCGCGCCAACGTCCTGACTTTC. It yields the protein CASSPLGPGSRANVLTF.

This clone appeared once. The genes are TRBV11-2 and TRBJ1-2; D perhaps matches TRBD1 (6 bases). The CDR3 sequence is 13 residues long. Trimming removed 5 bases from V and 8 bases from J, with 15 bases in between. The V gene's germline CDR1 is SGHAT and CDR2 FQNNGV. CDR3 sequence: CASSPYTGFGYTF. The CDR3 nucleotides read TGTGCCAGCAGCCCATATACAGGGTTCGGCTACACCTTC.

The V gene is TRBV6-5, the J gene TRBJ1-2; D is ambiguous. Trimming took off 2 bases at V and 5 bases at J, with 9 bases between the two ends. Germline V gene sequence: CDR1 MNHEY, CDR2 SVGAGI. This CDR3 has 13 amino acids. DNA for the CDR3: TGTGCCAGCAGTTACAATGAGGCATATGGCTACACCTTC. Translation: CASSYNEAYGYTF.

V gene TRBV5-1 combines with J gene TRBJ1-6; 7 bases are shared with TRBD1. J lost 6 bases, V lost 1 base, and 7 bases had no gene match. Germline loops: CDR1 SGHRS, CDR2 YFSETQ. This CDR3 is built from 16 residues. The CDR3 DNA sequence: TGCGCCAGCAGCTTGAATGGGCAGGGGGGTAATTCACCCCTCCACTTT. This encodes CASSLNGQGGNSPLHF.

V usage is TRBV6-1 and J usage is TRBJ1-5; D is unclear. CDR1 and CDR2 from the germline V gene are MNHNS and SASEGT. With 3 bases removed from V and 5 bases from J, the gap between germline ends came to 8 bases. There are 13 residues in the CDR3. The CDR3 here is CASSEQEDQPQHF. As DNA, the CDR3 is TGTGCCAGCAGTGAGCAGGAGGATCAGCCCCAGCATTTT.

V usage is TRBV5-1 and J usage is TRBJ2-1; 7 bases line up with TRBD1. Losses at the gene ends were 4 bases for V and 3 bases for J; bases not matched to a gene: 4. This CDR3 region has 14 residues. Per germline, CDR1 SGHRS and CDR2 YFSETQ. This chain's CDR3 is CASSTGQNYNEQFF. CDR3 nucleotides: TGCGCCAGCAGCACGGGACAGAACTACAATGAGCAGTTCTTC.

V gene TRBV20-1 combines with J gene TRBJ2-7, with TRBD1 identical over 7 bases. Germline V gene sequence: CDR1 DFQATT, CDR2 SNEGSKA (reference sequence). CDR3 length: 14 amino acids. V shed 3 bases and J 2 bases; nucleotides not matched to a gene: 7. Here the CDR3 reads CSASARDRAYEQYF. The CDR3 DNA reads as TGCAGTGCTAGTGCCCGGGACAGAGCCTACGAGCAGTACTTC.

J is TRBJ1-2 and V is TRBV3-1 (or the pseudogene TRBV3-2); D ambiguous. The CDR3 sequence is 14 residues long. V lost 1 base to trimming and J lost 4 bases, with 10 bases between them. In germline, CDR1 is LGHDT, CDR2 YNNKEL (reference sequence). The CDR3 coding sequence is TGTGCCAGCAGCCAAGGACTGAAGATCTATGGCTACACCTTC. Amino acids: CASSQGLKIYGYTF.

This clone was detected a few times. The chain employs TRBV5-1 and TRBJ2-2; 8 nucleotides line up with TRBD2. From germline, CDR1 is SGHRS and CDR2 YFSETQ. The CDR3 contains 15 residues. The trim removed 3 bases at V and 1 base at J, leaving 2 bases unmatched. The CDR3 sequence is CASSYSGENTGELFF. CDR3 nucleotide sequence: TGCGCCAGCAGCTATAGCGGGGAGAACACCGGGGAGCTGTTTTTT.

V gene TRBV6-1 combines with J gene TRBJ1-5, with 8 bases lining up with TRBD1. V shed 0 bases and J 4 bases; nucleotides not matched to a gene: 11. Germline assignment: CDR1 MNHNS and CDR2 SASEGT. CDR3 length equals 18 residues. DNA of the CDR3: TGTGCCAGCAGTGAAGCCCGGACAGGGAGGCGACCTAATCAGCCCCAGCATTTT. Protein product: CASSEARTGRRPNQPQHF.

The chain is built from TRBV19 and TRBJ2-7; TRBD1 might be the D (6 bases). V gave up 9 bases and J gave up 2 bases, with 17 bases separating them. The CDR3 is made up of 14 amino acids. Looked up from germline, CDR1 is LNHDA and CDR2 is SQIVND (reference sequence). The CDR3 here is CARRETQGAYEQYF. The CDR3 nucleotides read TGTGCCAGGAGAGAAACACAGGGAGCCTACGAGCAGTACTTC.

This clone was counted between two and nine times. The chain combines TRBV6-5 with TRBJ1-3; D not certain. V was shortened by 3 bases and J by 7 bases, with 10 bases between the two germline ends. From germline, CDR1 is MNHEY and CDR2 SVGAGI. This CDR3 is built from 13 residues. CDR3: CASSYAQHNTIYF. Written as DNA, the CDR3 is TGTGCCAGCAGTTATGCCCAACACAACACCATATATTTT.

The genes are TRBV5-1 and TRBJ2-2; the match to TRBD1 covers 8 bases. The length of the CDR3 is 15 residues. The junction had 8 bases not matched to a gene; V was cut back by 4 bases and J by 6 bases. The germline V gene encodes CDR1 SGHRS and CDR2 YFSETQ. The CDR3 is CASSTTGEVAGELFF. CDR3 sequence (DNA): TGCGCCAGCAGCACGACAGGGGAAGTTGCCGGGGAGCTGTTTTTT.

Note on this clone: Mismatch with germline at one junction end may stem from a read error. The gene calls are TRBV18 and TRBJ2-7; perhaps TRBD2 as D (5 bases). This CDR3 region has 14 residues. Germline CDR1 is KGHSH and CDR2 is LQKENI. CDR3 protein: CASSPTGARGSKGF. In DNA form, the CDR3 reads TGTGCCAGCTCTCCTACCGGAGCTCGAGGGTCCAAGGGATTC.

The gene calls are TRBV28 and TRBJ2-7; 7 bases agree with TRBD2. Germline V lookup: CDR1 MDHEN, CDR2 SYDVKM. V lost 7 bases to trimming and J lost 1 base; unmatched junction nucleotides: 10. CDR3 length: 15 residues. The CDR3 DNA sequence: TGTGCCAGCAAAACCCAAAGCGGGACGTCCTACGAGCAGTACTTC. It specifies CASKTQSGTSYEQYF.

This sequence joins TRBV19 and TRBJ2-1, with 7 positions matching TRBD2. Germline-derived CDR1 and CDR2 are LNHDA and SQIVND (reference sequence). Trimming removed 0 bases from V and 12 bases from J; junction bases left unmatched: 8. There are 14 residues in the CDR3. CDR3 sequence: CASSIDRAGVLQFF. The CDR3 nucleotides are TGTGCCAGTAGTATAGATAGGGCGGGAGTATTGCAGTTCTTC.

CDR3 sequence (DNA): TGTGCCAGCAGTTTAACTTCGTTCGGGGGGGGCTACGAGCAGTACTTC. Translating it yields CASSLTSFGGGYEQYF. This chain uses TRBV27 with TRBJ2-7; TRBD2 aligns across 8 bases. The V gene end was trimmed by 2 bases and the J gene end by 3 bases; junction bases not matched to a gene: 9. The germline V gene encodes CDR1 MNHEY and CDR2 SMNVEV (reference sequence). This CDR3 region has 16 residues.